What follows are 18 T cell receptor beta chains derived from one specimen sequenced in a study of blood T cell repertoires in COVID-19. Data came from immunoSEQ multiplex PCR; TCRdb stores just in-frame clones and leaves some out. The sample records tens of thousands of clones, around nine tenths being singletons. Source material: peripheral blood. These TCRs come from a man in his fifties or sixties with active COVID-19.

The CDR3 nucleotides read TGCAGTGCTAGCCAGGGTAACGAGCAGTACTTC. It encodes CSASQGNEQYF. This chain links TRBV20-1 with TRBJ2-7; TRBD1 might be the D (5 bases). CDR1 and CDR2 from the germline V gene are DFQATT and SNEGSKA (reference sequence). The CDR3 spans 11 residues. V lost 3 bases and J 5 bases, leaving 8 bases between the germline ends.

The genes are TRBV24-1 and TRBJ2-1; no clear D gene. V lost 4 bases and J lost 0, with 9 bases in between. This CDR3 is 15 amino acids long. Germline V gives CDR1 KGHDR, CDR2 SFDVKD. The CDR3 region is CATSDSRGSYNEQFF. The CDR3 DNA reads TGTGCCACCAGTGACTCCCGAGGCTCCTACAATGAGCAGTTCTTC.

Only a few counts were recorded for this clone. The V and J genes are TRBV28 and TRBJ1-1; TRBD1 matches at 7 bases. The V gene's germline CDR1 is MDHEN and CDR2 SYDVKM. V was pared by 10 bases and J by 3 bases, with 5 bases of the junction left unmatched. The CDR3 runs to 12 residues. The CDR3 DNA reads as TGTGCCACAATGACAGGGCACACTGAAGCTTTCTTT. Protein sequence: CATMTGHTEAFF.

V usage is TRBV14 and J usage is TRBJ2-2; D is perhaps TRBD2 (7 bases). Germline CDR1 reads SGHDN; CDR2 reads FVKESK. V lost 4 bases to trimming and J lost 4 bases, with 16 bases between them. The CDR3 extends over 16 amino acids. This CDR3 reads CASSPPGRGGTGELFF. The DNA for the CDR3 is TGTGCCAGCAGCCCTCCAGGGAGGGGGGGCACCGGGGAGCTGTTTTTT.

The rearrangement joins TRBV27 to TRBJ2-7; TRBD1 agrees at 7 bases. This CDR3 contains 15 residues. With 2 bases clipped from V and 0 bases from J, the junction kept 4 bases outside the gene matches. The germline V gene encodes CDR1 MNHEY and CDR2 SMNVEV (reference sequence). CDR3 DNA: TGTGCCAGCAGTTTACAGGGGACAGACTCCTACGAGCAGTACTTC. Amino acid sequence: CASSLQGTDSYEQYF.

This clone was detected only a few times. The chain joins TRBV5-1 to TRBJ1-1; 8 bases match TRBD1. Trimming at V came to 0 bases and at J to 4 bases, leaving 5 bases not matched to a gene. The CDR3 is 15 residues long. Germline V lookup: CDR1 SGHRS, CDR2 YFSETQ. CDR3 in amino acids: CASSLGDRGVTEAFF. The CDR3 nucleotides read TGCGCCAGCAGCTTGGGTGACAGGGGAGTCACTGAAGCTTTCTTT.

The chain recombines TRBV9 with TRBJ2-5; 7 bases line up with TRBD1. The CDR3 covers 18 residues. From germline, CDR1 is SGDLS and CDR2 YYNGEE. Unmatched junction bases numbered 12, after V lost 0 bases and J lost 1 base. The CDR3 region is CASSVGGQAKGLQETQYF. CDR3 nucleotides: TGTGCCAGCAGCGTAGGTGGACAGGCCAAGGGGCTCCAAGAGACCCAGTACTTC.

The chain combines TRBV2 with TRBJ1-3; 7 nucleotides line up with TRBD1. The V gene's germline CDR1 is SNHLY and CDR2 FYNNEI. The CDR3 extends over 14 amino acids. With 7 bases clipped from V and 3 bases from J, the junction kept 6 bases outside the gene matches. This CDR3 is CASTLDRVGNTIYF. CDR3 in DNA: TGTGCCAGCACTTTAGACAGGGTTGGAAACACCATATATTTT.

The rearrangement joins TRBV10-3 to TRBJ1-1; maybe TRBD1 (6 bases). The CDR3 consists of 14 residues. Trimming left V 5 bases short and J 2 bases short, with 12 bases between. CDR1 and CDR2 (germline): ENHRY, SYGVKD. CDR3 coding DNA: TGTGCCATCAGTTCGACAGGTTTCAACACTGAAGCTTTCTTT. Its translation: CAISSTGFNTEAFF.

CDR3 in DNA: TGTGCCAGCACCCTGACTTGGACAGATACGCAGTATTTT. This translates into CASTLTWTDTQYF. The V and J genes are TRBV9 and TRBJ2-3, with D unresolved. Trimming left V 6 bases short and J 3 bases short, with 11 bases between. Germline loops: CDR1 SGDLS, CDR2 YYNGEE. CDR3 length: 13 residues.

V usage is TRBV5-4 and J usage is TRBJ1-2, with D possibly being TRBD1 (5 bases). V shed 3 bases and J shed 4 bases, with 7 bases lying between them. The CDR3 covers 12 residues. The germline V gene encodes CDR1 SGHNT and CDR2 YYREEE (reference sequence). CDR3 in amino acids: CASSSDSYGYTF. Written as DNA, the CDR3 is TGTGCCAGCAGCTCCGACAGCTATGGCTACACCTTC.

This chain links TRBV11-1 with TRBJ2-1, with 7 bases that match TRBD1. The V gene's germline CDR1 is SGHAT and CDR2 FQDESV (reference sequence). The CDR3 is 16 residues long. Trimming removed 3 bases from V and 2 bases from J; junction bases left unmatched: 7. CDR3 protein: CASSFEGQAAYNEQFF. DNA of the CDR3: TGTGCCAGCAGCTTCGAAGGACAGGCCGCCTACAATGAGCAGTTCTTC. The variable domain in full, with the rest retrieved from reference TRBV11-1 and TRBJ2-1, is EAEVAQSPRYKITEKSQAVAFWCDPISGHATLYWYRQILGQGPELLVQFQDESVVDDSQLPKDRFSAERLKGVDSTLKIQPAELGDSAMYLCASSFEGQAAYNEQFFGPGTRLTVL.

The sample holds a few counts of this clone. V is TRBV19 and J is TRBJ2-7, with TRBD1 as a possible D gene (5 bases). The germline CDR1 and CDR2 sequences are LNHDA and SQIVND (reference sequence). The CDR3 is made up of 12 amino acids. V was clipped by 4 bases and J by 6 bases, with 10 bases between them. CDR3 bases: TGTGCCAGTAGTACAGGGCACAGCGAGCAGTACTTC. Encoded protein: CASSTGHSEQYF.

The chain joins TRBV9 to TRBJ1-2, with D maybe TRBD1 (6 bases). Germline loops: CDR1 SGDLS, CDR2 YYNGEE. Trimming pared 2 bases from V and 2 bases from J, leaving 7 bases between. The CDR3 length is 13 residues. The CDR3 sequence is CASSVGQNYGYTF. DNA for the CDR3: TGTGCCAGCAGCGTGGGACAAAACTATGGCTACACCTTC.

The V and J genes are TRBV12-5 and TRBJ1-5, with D unclear. The CDR3 is 14 amino acids. Trimming stripped 3 bases from V and 3 bases from J, with 9 bases between. CDR1 is LGHNT and CDR2 is FRNRAP in the germline V gene. Here the CDR3 DNA reads TGTGCTAGTGGTTTAACCAGGTACAATCAGCCCCAGCATTTT. The encoded protein is CASGLTRYNQPQHF.

This clone was observed a handful of times. The J gene is TRBJ2-7, the V gene TRBV11-2, with D perhaps TRBD1 (7 bases). The CDR3 has 13 amino acids. Trimming pared 4 bases from V and 7 bases from J, leaving 14 bases between. Per germline, CDR1 SGHAT and CDR2 FQNNGV. The CDR3 nucleotides read TGTGCCAGCAGCTGGACAGGTCGGGGGGAGCAGTACTTC. It specifies CASSWTGRGEQYF.

The chain employs TRBV28 and TRBJ1-2; D ambiguous. The V and J ends lost 6 bases and 2 bases respectively, with 4 bases between them. The germline gives CDR1 MDHEN, CDR2 SYDVKM. The CDR3 is made up of 11 amino acids. The CDR3 region has the DNA TGTGCCAGCAGCGGGAACTATGGCTACACCTTC. Protein sequence: CASSGNYGYTF.

The chain has TRBV18 and TRBJ1-2; 7 bases line up with TRBD1. V shed 6 bases and J 2 bases; nucleotides not matched to a gene: 3. The CDR3 runs 13 residues. Per the germline V gene, CDR1 is KGHSH and CDR2 is LQKENI. CDR3 residues: CASSLDRNYGYTF. The CDR3 DNA reads TGTGCCAGCTCCCTGGACAGGAACTATGGCTACACCTTC.